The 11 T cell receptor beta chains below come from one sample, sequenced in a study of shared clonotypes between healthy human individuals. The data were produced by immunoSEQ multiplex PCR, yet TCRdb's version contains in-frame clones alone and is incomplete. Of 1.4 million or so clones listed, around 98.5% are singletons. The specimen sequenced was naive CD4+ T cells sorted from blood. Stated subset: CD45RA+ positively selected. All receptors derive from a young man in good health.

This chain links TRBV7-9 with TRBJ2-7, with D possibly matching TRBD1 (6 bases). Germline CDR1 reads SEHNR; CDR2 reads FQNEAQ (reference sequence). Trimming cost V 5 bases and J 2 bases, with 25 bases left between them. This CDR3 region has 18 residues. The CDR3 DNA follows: TGTGCCAGCAGCCGAGGGGCGGTCGTCGGGACATCAACCTACGAGCAGTACTTC. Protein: CASSRGAVVGTSTYEQYF.

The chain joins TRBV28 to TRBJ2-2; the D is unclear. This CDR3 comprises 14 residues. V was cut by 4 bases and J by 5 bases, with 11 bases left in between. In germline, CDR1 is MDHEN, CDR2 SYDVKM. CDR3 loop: CASSSTDVTGELFF. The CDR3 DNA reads TGTGCCAGCAGTTCCACGGACGTTACCGGGGAGCTGTTTTTT.

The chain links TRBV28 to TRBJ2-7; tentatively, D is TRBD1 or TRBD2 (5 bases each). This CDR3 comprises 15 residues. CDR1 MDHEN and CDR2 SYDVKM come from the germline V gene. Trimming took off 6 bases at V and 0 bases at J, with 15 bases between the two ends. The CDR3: CASRDKGRSSYEQYF. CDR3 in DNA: TGTGCCAGCAGGGACAAGGGACGGAGCTCCTACGAGCAGTACTTC.

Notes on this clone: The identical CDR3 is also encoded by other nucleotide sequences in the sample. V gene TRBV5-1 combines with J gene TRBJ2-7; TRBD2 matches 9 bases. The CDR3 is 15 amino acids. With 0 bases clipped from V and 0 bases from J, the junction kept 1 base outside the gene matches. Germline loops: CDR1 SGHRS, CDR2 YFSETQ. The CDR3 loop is CASSLGLAASYEQYF. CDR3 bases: TGCGCCAGCAGCTTGGGACTAGCGGCCTCCTACGAGCAGTACTTC.

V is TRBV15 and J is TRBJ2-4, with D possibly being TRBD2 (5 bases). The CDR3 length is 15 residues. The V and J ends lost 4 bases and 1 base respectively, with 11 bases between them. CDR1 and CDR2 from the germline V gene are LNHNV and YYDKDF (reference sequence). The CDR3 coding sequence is TGTGCCACCAGCACCCCTGGCGGGGCCAAAAACATTCAGTACTTC. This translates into CATSTPGGAKNIQYF.

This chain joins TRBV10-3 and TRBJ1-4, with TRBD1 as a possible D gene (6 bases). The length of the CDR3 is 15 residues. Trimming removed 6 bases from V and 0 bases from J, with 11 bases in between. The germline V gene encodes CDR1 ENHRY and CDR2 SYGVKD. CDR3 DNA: TGTGCCATCAGCCGGGACAAAACAACTAATGAAAAACTGTTTTTT. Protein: CAISRDKTTNEKLFF.

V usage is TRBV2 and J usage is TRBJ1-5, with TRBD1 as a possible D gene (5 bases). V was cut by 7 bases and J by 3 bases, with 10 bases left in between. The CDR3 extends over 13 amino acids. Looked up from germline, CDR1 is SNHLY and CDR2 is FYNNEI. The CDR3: CASIRDHNQPQHF. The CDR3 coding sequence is TGTGCCAGCATAAGGGACCACAATCAGCCCCAGCATTTT.

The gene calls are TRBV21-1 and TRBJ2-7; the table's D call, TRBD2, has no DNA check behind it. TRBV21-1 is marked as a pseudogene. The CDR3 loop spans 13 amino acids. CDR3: CASSRGSSYEQYF. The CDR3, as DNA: TGTGCCAGCAGCCGGGGGAGCTCCTACGAGCAGTACTTC.

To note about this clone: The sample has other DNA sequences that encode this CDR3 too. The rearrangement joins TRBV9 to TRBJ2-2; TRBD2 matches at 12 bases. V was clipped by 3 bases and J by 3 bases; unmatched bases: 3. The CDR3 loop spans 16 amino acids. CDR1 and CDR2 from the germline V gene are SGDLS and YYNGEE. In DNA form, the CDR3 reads TGTGCCAGCAGCGCCGGGACTAGCGGGTACACCGGGGAGCTGTTTTTT. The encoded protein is CASSAGTSGYTGELFF. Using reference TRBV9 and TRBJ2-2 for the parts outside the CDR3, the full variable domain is DSGVTQTPKHLITATGQRVTLRCSPRSGDLSVYWYQQSLDQGLQFLIQYYNGEERAKGNILERFSAQQFPDLHSELNLSSLELGDSALYFCASSAGTSGYTGELFFGEGSRLTVL.

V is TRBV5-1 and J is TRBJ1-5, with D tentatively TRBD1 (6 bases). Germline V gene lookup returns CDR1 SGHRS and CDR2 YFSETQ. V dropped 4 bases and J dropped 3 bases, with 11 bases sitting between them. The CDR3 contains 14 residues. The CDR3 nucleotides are TGCGCCAGCAGCCCGGGACATTTCAATCAGCCCCAGCATTTT. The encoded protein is CASSPGHFNQPQHF. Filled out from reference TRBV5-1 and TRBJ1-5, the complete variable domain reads KAGVTQTPRYLIKTRGQQVTLSCSPISGHRSVSWYQQTPGQGLQFLFEYFSETQRNKGNFPGRFSGRQFSNSRSEMNVSTLELGDSALYLCASSPGHFNQPQHFGDGTRLSIL.

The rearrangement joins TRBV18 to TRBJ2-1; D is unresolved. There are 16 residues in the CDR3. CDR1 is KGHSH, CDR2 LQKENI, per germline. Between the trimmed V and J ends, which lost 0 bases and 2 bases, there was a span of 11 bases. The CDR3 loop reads CASSPPSALTYNEQFF. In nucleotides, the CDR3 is TGTGCCAGCTCACCACCGTCGGCCCTGACCTACAATGAGCAGTTCTTC.